The rows below give T cell receptor beta chains drawn from one sample of a study of shared clonotypes between healthy human individuals. Clones were sequenced by immunoSEQ multiplex PCR, and TCRdb holds only the in-frame ones, with some missing. The sample lists about 470,000 clones; 79% were seen once. The sample comprised PBMCs. These receptors were taken from a woman aged 40 to 50 in good health. Some clones in this sample may be carry-over from other donors' samples. Both conserved end residues are part of each CDR3. A D gene is named only where the DNA matches it firmly. Size tells how often a clone was seen (once, few, many) or the class of an expanded clone, and some rows leave it out.

D	J	V	size	DNA	CDR3
-	TRBJ2-1	TRBV19	-	TGTGCCAGTAGTCTTCGATCCGGGGATTCCTACAATGAGCAGTTCTTC	CASSLRSGDSYNEQFF
-	TRBJ1-2	TRBV5-1	-	TGCGCCAGCAGCTCGGCAGCCCAAAAAGGCGATGGCTACACCTTC	CASSSAAQKGDGYTF
TRBD2	TRBJ2-3	TRBV28	-	TGTGCCAGCAGTCGAGCGGGAGTAGATACGCAGTATTTT	CASSRAGVDTQYF
-	TRBJ2-7	TRBV27	once	TGTGCCAGCAGTTTATTTTCCACAGGGTCCGGGTCCTACGAGCAGTACTTC	CASSLFSTGSGSYEQYF
-	TRBJ2-7	TRBV7-2	once	TGTGCCAGCACTGGGGGCTCCTACGAGCAGTACTTC	CASTGGSYEQYF
-	TRBJ2-3	TRBV5-1	-	TGCGCCAGCAGCTTGGAACCCACAGATACGCAGTATTTT	CASSLEPTDTQYF
TRBD1	TRBJ2-7	TRBV4-1	-	TGCGCCAGCAGCCAAGAAGTGGAACAGGGGGCATTCAGCGAGCAGTGCTTC	CASSQEVEQGAFSEQCF
TRBD1	TRBJ2-1	TRBV7-3	-	TGTGCCAGCAGCCTAACAGGGGGCTCCTACAATGAGCAGTTCTTC	CASSLTGGSYNEQFF
TRBD2	TRBJ2-1	TRBV9	-	TGTGCCAGCAGCGTAGCTAGCGGGAGGGCCGATGAGCAGTTCTTC	CASSVASGRADEQFF
-	TRBJ1-5	TRBV6-4	many	TGTGCCAGCAGCGCCACTCGACACCCAGGGGCGGATAACGGCAATCAGCCCCAGCATTTT	CASSATRHPGADNGNQPQHF
TRBD1	TRBJ2-3	TRBV5-1	-	TGCGCCAGCAGCTATGGGACAGGGATTAGTGATACGCAGTATTTT	CASSYGTGISDTQYF
-	TRBJ2-7	TRBV7-2	-	TGTGCCAGCAGCTTAGGGTACTCCTCCCTCTCCTACGAGCAGTACTTC	CASSLGYSSLSYEQYF
TRBD2	TRBJ2-7	TRBV29-1	-	TGCAGCGTTTTGGGGACTAGCGGAGCGACCTACGAGCAGTACTTC	CSVLGTSGATYEQYF
-	TRBJ2-7	TRBV7-9	-	TGTGCCAGCAGCTTAGCGGGCGGAGGGCAGGGCTACGAGCAGTACTTC	CASSLAGGGQGYEQYF
-	TRBJ1-4	TRBV7-8	-	TGTGCCAGCAGCCCGCGTGAAGGACAGTCAAATGAAAAACTGTTTTTT	CASSPREGQSNEKLFF
-	TRBJ2-3	TRBV15	few	TGTGCCACCAGCAGAACAACGGGCCCAGGACAAGATACGCAGTATTTT	CATSRTTGPGQDTQYF
-	TRBJ1-2	TRBV5-4	once	TGTGCCAGCAGCTTGGAGACTGCCTATGGCTACACCTTC	CASSLETAYGYTF